The rows below give T cell receptor beta chains drawn from one sample of a study of read filtering for tumor transcriptome and immune sequencing. MiXCR, applied by TCRdb to the reads, yields one record per CDR3 protein. The top ten clones hold 25% to 30% of a sample with under 50,000 distinct CDR3 sequences, about an eighth of them seen once. Sequencing was performed on a population of CD138-negative cells sorted from bone marrow. Receptor source: a donor older than 35 with multiple myeloma. CDR3s include the opening cysteine and the closing phenylalanine or tryptophan. Each record gives: J gene, clone size, V gene, D gene, CDR3 protein, CDR3 DNA. A D gene is named only where the DNA matches it firmly. Size is omitted from some rows. Given values are once, few, many or a class for expanded clones.

j_call: TRBJ2-2
clone_size: many
v_call: TRBV7-2
d_call: NA
cdr3_aa: CASSLGVGSTGELFF
cdr3_nt: TGTGCCAGCAGCCTAGGCGTGGGGAGCACCGGGGAGCTGTTTTTT

j_call: TRBJ2-7
clone_size: few
v_call: TRBV27
d_call: NA
cdr3_aa: CASSPSPFSYEQCF
cdr3_nt: TGTGCCAGCAGTCCAAGTCCATTCTCCTACGAGCAGTGCTTC

j_call: TRBJ1-1
clone_size: many
v_call: TRBV12-3/TRBV12-4
d_call: TRBD1
cdr3_aa: CASRRDRVYTEAFF
cdr3_nt: TGTGCCAGCAGACGGGACAGGGTATACACTGAAGCTTTCTTT

j_call: TRBJ2-7
clone_size: many
v_call: TRBV7-9
d_call: NA
cdr3_aa: CASSLDPYEQYF
cdr3_nt: TGTGCCAGCAGCTTAGACCCCTACGAGCAGTACTTC

j_call: TRBJ2-2
clone_size: NA
v_call: TRBV24-1
d_call: NA
cdr3_aa: CATSDATRAGGELFF
cdr3_nt: TGTGCCACCAGTGATGCGACGAGGGCTGGTGGGGAGCTGTTTTTT

j_call: TRBJ2-3
clone_size: many
v_call: TRBV2
d_call: NA
cdr3_aa: CASSEGGLYRGADTQYF
cdr3_nt: TGTGCCAGCAGTGAAGGAGGTCTCTATCGTGGTGCAGATACGCAGTATTTT

j_call: TRBJ2-7
clone_size: many
v_call: TRBV6-1
d_call: NA
cdr3_aa: CASSEAPGVSYEQYF
cdr3_nt: TGTGCCAGCAGTGAAGCCCCGGGTGTCTCCTACGAGCAGTACTTC

j_call: TRBJ2-2
clone_size: many
v_call: TRBV3-1
d_call: NA
cdr3_aa: CASSGTGRPTGELFF
cdr3_nt: TGTGCCAGCAGCGGAACCGGCAGGCCCACCGGGGAGCTGTTTTTT

j_call: TRBJ2-1
clone_size: NA
v_call: TRBV7-9
d_call: NA
cdr3_aa: CASNLQYDEQFF
cdr3_nt: TGTGCCAGCAACCTTCAGTACGATGAGCAGTTCTTC

j_call: TRBJ2-1
clone_size: many
v_call: TRBV7-9
d_call: NA
cdr3_aa: CASSSESHEQFF
cdr3_nt: TGTGCCAGCAGCTCTGAGTCACATGAGCAGTTCTTC

j_call: TRBJ1-2
clone_size: many
v_call: TRBV2
d_call: NA
cdr3_aa: CASRGGVWHYGYTF
cdr3_nt: TGTGCCAGCAGGGGGGGCGTCTGGCACTATGGCTACACCTTC

j_call: TRBJ2-5
clone_size: many
v_call: TRBV6-2/TRBV6-3
d_call: TRBD1
cdr3_aa: CASRLGWTGHAAETQYF
cdr3_nt: TGTGCCAGCAGACTGGGGTGGACAGGGCATGCGGCGGAGACCCAGTACTTC

j_call: TRBJ2-1
clone_size: many
v_call: TRBV9
d_call: TRBD2
cdr3_aa: CASSGGTSGRSVNEQFF
cdr3_nt: TGTGCCAGCAGCGGAGGGACTAGCGGGAGGTCCGTCAATGAGCAGTTCTTC

j_call: TRBJ2-4
clone_size: NA
v_call: TRBV28
d_call: NA
cdr3_aa: CASNGRAKNIQYF
cdr3_nt: TGTGCCAGCAACGGTAGGGCCAAAAACATTCAGTACTTC

j_call: TRBJ2-7
clone_size: few
v_call: TRBV20-1
d_call: NA
cdr3_aa: CSARDWTERREQYF
cdr3_nt: TGCAGTGCTAGAGATTGGACAGAACGACGGGAGCAGTACTTC

j_call: TRBJ2-2
clone_size: large
v_call: TRBV28
d_call: TRBD2
cdr3_aa: CASSRTSAAGELFF
cdr3_nt: TGTGCCAGCAGCAGAACTAGCGCGGCCGGGGAGCTGTTTTTT

j_call: TRBJ1-1
clone_size: many
v_call: TRBV29-1
d_call: NA
cdr3_aa: CSVETAQNTEAFF
cdr3_nt: TGCAGCGTTGAGACAGCACAGAACACTGAAGCTTTCTTT